This TCR beta chain emerged from a study of blood T cell repertoires in COVID-19. Germline V gives CDR1 ENHRY, CDR2 SYGVKD. V lost 6 bases and J 2 bases, leaving 11 bases between the germline ends. CDR3 size: 13 residues. Libraries were prepared by immunoSEQ multiplex PCR; TCRdb keeps only in-frame clonotypes and omits some of them. The repertoire holds some 200,000 clones, with 80% to 90% as singletons. The sequenced sample was PBMCs or T cells enriched from blood (not recorded which). V gene TRBV10-3 combines with J gene TRBJ2-7; no clear D. The sequence was collected from a woman aged 18-29 years in a cohort exposed to, infected with or recovered from COVID-19 (not recorded which). The CDR3 DNA reads TGTGCCATCAGCTTTGATACACCCTACGAGCAGTACTTC. Translation gives CAISFDTPYEQYF.